This T cell receptor (beta chain) was observed in a study of shared clonotypes between healthy human individuals. For this clone: Its antigen is still unknown.

At the deep level, the assay was run. TCRdb keeps only in-frame clones here, not all; method: immunoSEQ multiplex PCR. Seen here are about 2.1 million clones, roughly 93% observed once, and the top ten hold more than 1.5%. It was CD45RO-negative cells, positively selected for CCR7, that made up naive CD8 cells, with terminally differentiated effector memory CD45RA+ cells excluded. Trimming cost V 5 bases and J 7 bases, with 14 bases left between them. CDR1 is MGHRA, CDR2 YSYEKL, per germline. The CDR3 is 13 amino acids. Points from the study as a whole: Estimated richness values were generally larger in naive subsets than in memory subsets. Large sequencing depth failed to make sorted-subset sequencing complete, rarefaction showed.

This sequence was found in a young man in good health. Some clones in this sample may be carry-over from other donors' samples. This chain connects TRBV4-1 to TRBJ1-2; D gene unclear. Sequences were obtained from naive CD8+ T cells from PBMCs. Written as DNA, the CDR3 is TGCGCCAGCAGCGGCGGGAAGGCGTTTGGCTACACCTTC. Translated: CASSGGKAFGYTF.